A single sample gave rise to the 14 T cell receptor beta chains below, sequenced in a study of chemoradiotherapy in HPV16-positive cancers. Libraries were prepared by immunoSEQ multiplex PCR; TCRdb keeps only in-frame clonotypes and omits some of them. Seen here are tens of thousands of clones, around 90% observed once, and the top ten hold over 5.5%. The material was blood, obtained from a patient who underwent chemoradiotherapy. The receptors were sampled from a human donor with HPV-associated anogenital cancer.

This clone was seen just once. V is TRBV14 and J is TRBJ2-3, with TRBD1 matching over 8 bases. The V segment lost 3 bases and the J segment 4 bases; nucleotides outside the gene matches: 6. The CDR3 spans 15 residues. Germline assignment: CDR1 SGHDN and CDR2 FVKESK. The CDR3 DNA sequence: TGTGCCAGCAGCCACTTGGACAGGGTCGCAGATACGCAGTATTTT. Protein product: CASSHLDRVADTQYF.

The J gene is TRBJ2-1, the V gene TRBV11-2; D gene uncertain. The CDR3 length is 15 residues. V shed 2 bases and J shed 3 bases, with 11 bases lying between them. Per the germline V gene, CDR1 is SGHAT and CDR2 is FQNNGV. This CDR3 is CASSLTQLNYNEQFF. Written as DNA, the CDR3 is TGTGCCAGCAGCTTAACGCAGCTTAACTACAATGAGCAGTTCTTC.

The chain joins TRBV5-4 to TRBJ2-6; 8 positions match TRBD1. There are 15 residues in the CDR3. Germline V gives CDR1 SGHNT, CDR2 YYREEE (reference sequence). V shed 4 bases, J shed 0 bases, and the junction held 0 bases outside the gene matches. The CDR3 DNA reads TGTGCCAGCAGCGACAGGGGCTCTGGGGCCAACGTCCTGACTTTC. Protein: CASSDRGSGANVLTF.

The rearrangement uses TRBV9 and TRBJ1-2, with 10 positions matching TRBD1. The J segment lost 7 bases and the V segment lost 4 bases, leaving 10 bases of the junction unmatched. The CDR3 is 15 amino acids. The germline gives CDR1 SGDLS, CDR2 YYNGEE. CDR3 sequence: CASSPPTGGWSGYTF. CDR3 nucleotides: TGTGCCAGCAGCCCTCCGACAGGGGGCTGGAGTGGCTACACCTTC.

This clone is a singleton in its sample. V and J are TRBV9 and TRBJ2-1; possibly TRBD2 for D (5 bases). Germline CDR1 reads SGDLS; CDR2 reads YYNGEE. V shed 1 base and J shed 4 bases, with 15 bases lying between them. This CDR3 region has 16 residues. CDR3 region: CASSVFAGGVYNEQFF. For the CDR3, the DNA is TGTGCCAGCAGCGTATTTGCGGGTGGGGTATACAATGAGCAGTTCTTC.

The genes are TRBV14 and TRBJ2-1; D possibly matches TRBD1 or TRBD2 (5 bases each). The germline V and J ends were trimmed by 3 bases and 0 bases, with 9 bases remaining between them. The germline gives CDR1 SGHDN, CDR2 FVKESK. The CDR3 has 15 amino acids. This CDR3 is CASSQWGSSYNEQFF. The CDR3 DNA sequence: TGTGCCAGCAGCCAGTGGGGGAGCTCCTACAATGAGCAGTTCTTC.

In this sample, this clone turned up a few times. J is TRBJ2-7 and V is TRBV7-8; 7 nucleotides line up with TRBD1. The J segment lost 6 bases and the V segment lost 2 bases, leaving 1 base of the junction unmatched. Germline lookup yields CDR1 SGHVS and CDR2 FQNEAQ. The CDR3 spans 12 residues. Here the CDR3 DNA reads TGTGCCAGCAGCTTACCAGGGGGCGAGCAGTACGTC. It yields the protein CASSLPGGEQYV.

The V and J genes are TRBV2 and TRBJ1-2; 9 nucleotides match TRBD1. Germline loops: CDR1 SNHLY, CDR2 FYNNEI. J lost 7 bases, V lost 7 bases, and 7 bases had no gene match. This CDR3 has 13 amino acids. Here the CDR3 reads CASKRDRDSGYTF. DNA of the CDR3: TGTGCCAGCAAACGGGACAGGGACTCTGGCTACACCTTC.

The chain joins TRBV27 to TRBJ2-7, with 8 bases identical to TRBD2. CDR1 is MNHEY and CDR2 is SMNVEV in the germline V gene (reference sequence). The junction had 6 bases not matched to a gene; V was cut back by 2 bases and J by 6 bases. The CDR3 runs to 14 residues. CDR3 protein: CASSLGSGVGEQYF. CDR3 sequence (DNA): TGTGCCAGCAGTTTAGGTAGCGGGGTGGGCGAGCAGTACTTC.

On this clone itself: The sample has other DNA sequences that encode this CDR3 too. The rearrangement links TRBV18 to TRBJ1-6, with D unresolved. V shed 3 bases and J shed 8 bases, with 8 bases lying between them. This CDR3 has 13 amino acids. Looked up from germline, CDR1 is KGHSH and CDR2 is LQKENI. The CDR3 loop reads CASSPRLDSPLHF. CDR3 coding DNA: TGTGCCAGCTCACCGCGGCTAGATTCACCCCTCCACTTT.

J is TRBJ1-5 and V is TRBV2; 7 bases match TRBD1. This CDR3 spans 14 amino acids. V shed 5 bases, J shed 6 bases, and the junction held 7 bases outside the gene matches. CDR1 and CDR2 from the germline V gene are SNHLY and FYNNEI. The CDR3: CASSRGQVLQPQHF. CDR3 coding DNA: TGTGCCAGCAGTCGAGGACAGGTTCTTCAGCCCCAGCATTTT.

This chain connects TRBV4-2 to TRBJ2-1; 7 bases agree with TRBD2. The germline V gene has CDR1 LGHNA and CDR2 YNFKEQ. The CDR3 length is 14 residues. Trimming removed 4 bases from V and 8 bases from J; junction bases left unmatched: 8. The CDR3 protein is CASSRGGDPDEQFF. The CDR3 DNA follows: TGTGCCAGCAGCCGGGGGGGGGACCCCGATGAGCAGTTCTTC.

The CDR3 loop is CASSPPGVPEAFF. The CDR3 coding sequence is TGTGCCAGCAGTCCCCCAGGGGTGCCTGAAGCTTTCTTT. The chain uses TRBV6-5 and TRBJ1-1, with D possibly being TRBD1 (6 bases). The CDR3 sequence is 13 residues long. The ends were cut back, 5 bases at V and 6 bases at J, with 13 bases in the middle. CDR1 and CDR2 from the germline V gene are MNHEY and SVGAGI.

V usage is TRBV18 and J usage is TRBJ2-2; possibly TRBD1 for D (5 bases). Trimming stripped 5 bases from V and 7 bases from J, with 17 bases between. Germline-derived CDR1 and CDR2 are KGHSH and LQKENI. The CDR3 loop spans 15 amino acids. The CDR3, as DNA: TGTGCCAGCTCATCGACAGAATCGGTGGTCGGGGAGCTGTTTTTT. Amino acids: CASSSTESVVGELFF.